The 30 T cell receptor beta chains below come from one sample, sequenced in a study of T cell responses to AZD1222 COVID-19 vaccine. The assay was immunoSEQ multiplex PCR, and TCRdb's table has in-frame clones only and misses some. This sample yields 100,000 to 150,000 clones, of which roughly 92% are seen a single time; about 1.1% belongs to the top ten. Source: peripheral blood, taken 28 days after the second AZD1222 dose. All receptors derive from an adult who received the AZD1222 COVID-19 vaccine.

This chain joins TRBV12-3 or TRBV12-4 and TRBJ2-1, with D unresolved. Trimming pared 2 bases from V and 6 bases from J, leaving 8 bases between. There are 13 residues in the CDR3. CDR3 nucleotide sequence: TGTGCCAGCAGTTTACGACCCCTCAATGAGCAGTTCTTC. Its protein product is CASSLRPLNEQFF.

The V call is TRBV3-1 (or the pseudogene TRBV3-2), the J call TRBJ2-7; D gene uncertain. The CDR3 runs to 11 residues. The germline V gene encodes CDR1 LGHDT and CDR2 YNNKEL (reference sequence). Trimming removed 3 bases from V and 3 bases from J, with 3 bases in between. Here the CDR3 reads CASSHVYEQYF. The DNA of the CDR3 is TGTGCCAGCAGCCACGTCTACGAGCAGTACTTC.

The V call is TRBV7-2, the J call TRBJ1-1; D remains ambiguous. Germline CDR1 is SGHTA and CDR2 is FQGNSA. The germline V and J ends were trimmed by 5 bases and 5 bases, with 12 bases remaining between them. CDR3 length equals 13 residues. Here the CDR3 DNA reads TGTGCCAGCAGCCCCACGGCGGGGACTGAAGCTTTCTTT. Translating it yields CASSPTAGTEAFF. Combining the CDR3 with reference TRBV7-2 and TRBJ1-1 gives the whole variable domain GAGVSQSPSNKVTEKGKDVELRCDPISGHTALYWYRQSLGQGLEFLIYFQGNSAPDKSGLPSDRFSAERTGGSVSTLTIQRTQQEDSAVYLCASSPTAGTEAFFGQGTRLTVV.

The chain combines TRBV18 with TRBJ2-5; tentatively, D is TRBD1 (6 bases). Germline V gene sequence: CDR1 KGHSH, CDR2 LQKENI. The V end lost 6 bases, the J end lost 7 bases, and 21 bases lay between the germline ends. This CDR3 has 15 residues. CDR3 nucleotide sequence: TGTGCCAGCTCTCCCGAAGGGGGAACCCAGCGGACCCAGTACTTC. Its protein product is CASSPEGGTQRTQYF.

CDR3 protein: CASSYRDPSSYNEQFF. For the CDR3, the DNA is TGTGCCAGTAGCTACAGGGACCCGAGCTCCTACAATGAGCAGTTCTTC. This chain joins TRBV19 and TRBJ2-1; D is possibly TRBD1 (6 bases). The V gene lost 6 bases and the J gene lost 0 bases, with 15 bases spanning the gap. There are 16 residues in the CDR3. Germline CDR1 is LNHDA and CDR2 is SQIVND (reference sequence).

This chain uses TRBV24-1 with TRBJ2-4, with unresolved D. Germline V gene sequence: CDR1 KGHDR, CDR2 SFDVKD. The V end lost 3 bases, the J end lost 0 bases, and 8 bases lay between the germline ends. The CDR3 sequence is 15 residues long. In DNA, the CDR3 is TGTGCCACCAGTGATGGTGTCTTAGCCAAAAACATTCAGTACTTC. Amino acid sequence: CATSDGVLAKNIQYF.

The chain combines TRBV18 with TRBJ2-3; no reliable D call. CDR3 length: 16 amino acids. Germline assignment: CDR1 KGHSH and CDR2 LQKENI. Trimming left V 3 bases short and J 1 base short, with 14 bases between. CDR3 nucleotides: TGTGCCAGCTCACCTAGACAAGTTGGGGGCACAGATACGCAGTATTTT. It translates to CASSPRQVGGTDTQYF. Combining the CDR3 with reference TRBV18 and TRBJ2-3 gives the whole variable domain NAGVMQNPRHLVRRRGQEARLRCSPMKGHSHVYWYRQLPEEGLKFMVYLQKENIIDESGMPKERFSAEFPKEGPSILRIQQVVRGDSAAYFCASSPRQVGGTDTQYFGPGTRLTVL.

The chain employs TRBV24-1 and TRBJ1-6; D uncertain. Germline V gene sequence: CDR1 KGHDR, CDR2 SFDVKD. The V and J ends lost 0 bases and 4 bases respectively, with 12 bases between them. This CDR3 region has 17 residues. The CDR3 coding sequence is TGTGCCACCAGTGATTTGCAAAGCAGGAGTTATAATTCACCCCTCCACTTT. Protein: CATSDLQSRSYNSPLHF.

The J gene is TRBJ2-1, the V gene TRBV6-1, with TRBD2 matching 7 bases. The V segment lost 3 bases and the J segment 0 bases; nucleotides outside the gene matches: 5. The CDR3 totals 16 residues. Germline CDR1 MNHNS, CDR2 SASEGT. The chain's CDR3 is CASSDPRESSYNEQFF. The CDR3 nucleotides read TGTGCCAGCAGTGACCCGCGGGAGAGCTCCTACAATGAGCAGTTCTTC.

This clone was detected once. The CDR3 coding sequence is TGTGCCAGCAGTTTATTTAGGGGCCCGGGCGACAATGAGCAGTTCTTC. This sequence encodes CASSLFRGPGDNEQFF. The chain recombines TRBV27 with TRBJ2-1, with D perhaps matching TRBD1 (5 bases). This CDR3 region has 16 residues. Germline loops: CDR1 MNHEY, CDR2 SMNVEV (reference sequence). The V gene lost 1 base and the J gene lost 5 bases, with 15 bases spanning the gap.

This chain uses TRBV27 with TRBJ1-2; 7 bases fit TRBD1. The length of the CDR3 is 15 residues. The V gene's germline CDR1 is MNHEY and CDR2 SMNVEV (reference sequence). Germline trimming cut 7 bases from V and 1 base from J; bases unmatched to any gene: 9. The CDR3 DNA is TGTGCCAGCACCACCCGACAGGGAGGTAACTATGGCTACACCTTC. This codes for CASTTRQGGNYGYTF.

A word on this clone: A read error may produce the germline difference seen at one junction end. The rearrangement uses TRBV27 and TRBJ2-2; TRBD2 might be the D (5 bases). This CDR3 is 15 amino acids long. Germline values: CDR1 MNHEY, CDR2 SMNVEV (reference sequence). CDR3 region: CASRFGGGSTGELFF. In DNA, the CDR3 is TGTGCCAGCCGTTTCGGAGGTGGGAGCACCGGGGAGCTGTTTTTT.

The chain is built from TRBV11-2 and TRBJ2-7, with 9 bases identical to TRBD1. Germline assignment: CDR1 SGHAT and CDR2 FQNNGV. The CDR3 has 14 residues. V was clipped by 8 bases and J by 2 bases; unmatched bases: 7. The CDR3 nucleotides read TGTGCCAGCGGACTACAGGGGGCTACCTACGAGCAGTACTTC. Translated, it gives CASGLQGATYEQYF.

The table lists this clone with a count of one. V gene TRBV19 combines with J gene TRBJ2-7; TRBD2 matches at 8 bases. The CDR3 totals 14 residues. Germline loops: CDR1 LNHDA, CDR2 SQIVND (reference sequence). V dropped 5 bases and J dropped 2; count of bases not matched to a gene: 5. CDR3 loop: CASSLMGLAYEQYF. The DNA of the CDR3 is TGTGCCAGTAGTCTAATGGGACTAGCCTACGAGCAGTACTTC.

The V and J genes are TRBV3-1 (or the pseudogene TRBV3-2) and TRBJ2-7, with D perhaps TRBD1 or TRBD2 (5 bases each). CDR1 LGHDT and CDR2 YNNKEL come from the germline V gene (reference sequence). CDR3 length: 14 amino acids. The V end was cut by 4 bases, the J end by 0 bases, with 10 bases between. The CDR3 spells CASSPGGSSYEQYF. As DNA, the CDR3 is TGTGCCAGCAGCCCTGGGGGATCCTCCTACGAGCAGTACTTC.

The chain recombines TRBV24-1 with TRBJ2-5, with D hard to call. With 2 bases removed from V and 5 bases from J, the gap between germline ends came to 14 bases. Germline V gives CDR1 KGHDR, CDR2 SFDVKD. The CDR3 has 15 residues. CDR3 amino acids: CATSDWAPIKETQYF. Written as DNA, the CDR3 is TGTGCCACCAGTGATTGGGCTCCTATCAAGGAGACCCAGTACTTC.

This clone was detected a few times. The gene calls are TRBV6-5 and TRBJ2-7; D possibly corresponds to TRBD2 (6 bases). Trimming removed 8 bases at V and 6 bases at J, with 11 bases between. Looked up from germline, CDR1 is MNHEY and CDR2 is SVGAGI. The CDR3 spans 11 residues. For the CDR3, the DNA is TGTGCCAGCCGGGACTCCCGCGAGCAGTACTTC. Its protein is CASRDSREQYF.

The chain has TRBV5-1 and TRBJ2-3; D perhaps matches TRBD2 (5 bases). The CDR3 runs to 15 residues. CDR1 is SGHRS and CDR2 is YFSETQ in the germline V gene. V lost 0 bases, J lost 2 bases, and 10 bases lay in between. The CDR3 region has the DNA TGCGCCAGCAGCTTGGATGGGAGCCCCACAGATACGCAGTATTTT. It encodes CASSLDGSPTDTQYF.

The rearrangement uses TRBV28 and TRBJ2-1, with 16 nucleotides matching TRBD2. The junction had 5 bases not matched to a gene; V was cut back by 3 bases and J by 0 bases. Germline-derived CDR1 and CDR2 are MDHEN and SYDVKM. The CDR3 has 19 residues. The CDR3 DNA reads TGTGCCAGCAGTTTCGCGGGACTAGCGGGAGGGGCCTCCTACAATGAGCAGTTCTTC. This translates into CASSFAGLAGGASYNEQFF. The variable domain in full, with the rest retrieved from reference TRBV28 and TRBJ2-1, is DVKVTQSSRYLVKRTGEKVFLECVQDMDHENMFWYRQDPGLGLRLIYFSYDVKMKEKGDIPEGYSVSREKKERFSLILESASTNQTSMYLCASSFAGLAGGASYNEQFFGPGTRLTVL.

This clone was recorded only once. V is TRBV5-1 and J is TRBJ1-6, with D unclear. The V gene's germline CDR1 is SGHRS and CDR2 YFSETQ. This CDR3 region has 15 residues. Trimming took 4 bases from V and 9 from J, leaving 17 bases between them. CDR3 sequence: CASSHGNEGGSPLHF. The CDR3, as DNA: TGCGCCAGCAGCCACGGGAACGAGGGTGGTTCACCCCTCCACTTT.

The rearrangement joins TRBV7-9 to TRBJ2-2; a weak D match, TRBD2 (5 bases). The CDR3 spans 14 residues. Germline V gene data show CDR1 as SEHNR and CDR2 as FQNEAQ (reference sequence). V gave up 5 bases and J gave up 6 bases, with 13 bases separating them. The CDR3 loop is CASSRLSEAGELFF. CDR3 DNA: TGTGCCAGCAGCCGACTAAGCGAGGCCGGGGAGCTGTTTTTT.

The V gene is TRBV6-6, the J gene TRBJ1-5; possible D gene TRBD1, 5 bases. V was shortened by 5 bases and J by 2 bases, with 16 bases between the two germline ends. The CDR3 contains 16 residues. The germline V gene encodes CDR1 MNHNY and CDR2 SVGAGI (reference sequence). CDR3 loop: CASSQGTGGGNQPQHF. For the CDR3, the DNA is TGTGCCAGCAGTCAGGGCACCGGGGGAGGCAATCAGCCCCAGCATTTT.

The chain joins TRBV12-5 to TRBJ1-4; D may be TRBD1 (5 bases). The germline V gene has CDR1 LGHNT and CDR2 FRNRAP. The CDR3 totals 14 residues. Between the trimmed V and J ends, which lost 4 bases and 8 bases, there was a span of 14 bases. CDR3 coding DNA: TGTGCTAGTGGTTCTTCAGGGTCCCTAGAAAAACTGTTTTTT. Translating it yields CASGSSGSLEKLFF. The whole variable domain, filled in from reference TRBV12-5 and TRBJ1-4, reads DARVTQTPRHKVTEMGQEVTMRCQPILGHNTVFWYRQTMMQGLELLAYFRNRAPLDDSGMPKDRFSAEMPDATLATLKIQPSEPRDSAVYFCASGSSGSLEKLFFGSGTQLSVL.

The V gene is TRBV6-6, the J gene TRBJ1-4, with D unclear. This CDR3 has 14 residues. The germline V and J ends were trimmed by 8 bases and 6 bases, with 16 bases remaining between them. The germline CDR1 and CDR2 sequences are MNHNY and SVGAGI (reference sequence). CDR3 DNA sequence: TGTGCCAGCGGTATAATGGGCCGCGATGAAAAACTGTTTTTT. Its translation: CASGIMGRDEKLFF.

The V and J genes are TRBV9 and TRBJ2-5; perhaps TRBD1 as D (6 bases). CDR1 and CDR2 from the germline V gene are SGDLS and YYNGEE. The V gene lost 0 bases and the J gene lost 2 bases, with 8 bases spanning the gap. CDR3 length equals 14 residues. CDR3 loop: CASSVGTVQETQYF. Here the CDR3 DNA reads TGTGCCAGCAGCGTAGGGACAGTTCAAGAGACCCAGTACTTC.

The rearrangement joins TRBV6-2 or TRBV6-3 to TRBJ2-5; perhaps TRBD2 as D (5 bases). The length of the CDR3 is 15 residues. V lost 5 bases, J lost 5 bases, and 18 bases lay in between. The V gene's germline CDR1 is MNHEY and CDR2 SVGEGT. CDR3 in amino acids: CASSPLGRVGETQYF. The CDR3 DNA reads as TGTGCCAGCAGTCCACTAGGGCGGGTCGGGGAGACCCAGTACTTC.

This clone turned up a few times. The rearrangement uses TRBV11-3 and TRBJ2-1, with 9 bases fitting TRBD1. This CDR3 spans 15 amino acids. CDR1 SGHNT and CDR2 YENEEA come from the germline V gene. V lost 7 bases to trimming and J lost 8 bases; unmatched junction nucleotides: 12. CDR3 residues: CASTATAGQGYEQFF. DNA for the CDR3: TGTGCCAGCACCGCTACGGCGGGACAGGGCTATGAGCAGTTCTTC.

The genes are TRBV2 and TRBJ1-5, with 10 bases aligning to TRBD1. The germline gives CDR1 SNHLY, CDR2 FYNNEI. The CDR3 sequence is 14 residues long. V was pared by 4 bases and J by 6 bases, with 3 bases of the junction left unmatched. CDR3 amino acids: CASSGQGASQPQHF. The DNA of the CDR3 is TGTGCCAGCAGTGGACAGGGGGCAAGTCAGCCCCAGCATTTT. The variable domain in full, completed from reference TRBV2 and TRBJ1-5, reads EPEVTQTPSHQVTQMGQEVILRCVPISNHLYFYWYRQILGQKVEFLVSFYNNEISEKSEIFDDQFSVERPDGSNFTLKIRSTKLEDSAMYFCASSGQGASQPQHFGDGTRLSIL.

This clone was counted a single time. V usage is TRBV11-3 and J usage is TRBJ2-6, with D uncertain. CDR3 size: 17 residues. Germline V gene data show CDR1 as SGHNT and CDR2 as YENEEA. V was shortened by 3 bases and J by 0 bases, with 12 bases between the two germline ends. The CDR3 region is CASSFNLLRSGANVLTF. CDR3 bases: TGTGCCAGCAGCTTTAATCTTCTTCGCTCTGGGGCCAACGTCCTGACTTTC.

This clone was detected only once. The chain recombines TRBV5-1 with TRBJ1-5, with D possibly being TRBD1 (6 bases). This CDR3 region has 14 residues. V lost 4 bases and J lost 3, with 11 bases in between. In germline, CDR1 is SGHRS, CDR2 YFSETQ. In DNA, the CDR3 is TGCGCCAGCAGCCCTGGACAGACCAATCAGCCCCAGCATTTT. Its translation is CASSPGQTNQPQHF.